These 25 T cell receptor beta chains came from one sample sequenced in a study of graft-versus-host responses after intestinal transplantation. The data were produced by immunoSEQ multiplex PCR, yet TCRdb's version contains in-frame clones alone and is incomplete. The sample has around 8,100 clones; roughly 85% are singletons. The authors processed graft tissue to release intraepithelial and lamina propria lymphocytes. The source material was ileum tissue, sampled around 120 days after transplant. The receptors shown here come from a human patient who received an intestinal transplant, so some T cells may come from the graft donor.

V usage is TRBV4-1 and J usage is TRBJ2-4; TRBD2 agrees at 7 bases. Germline V lookup: CDR1 MGHRA, CDR2 YSYEKL. There are 19 residues in the CDR3. The trim removed 0 bases at V and 0 bases at J, leaving 11 bases unmatched. Here the CDR3 DNA reads TGCGCCAGCAGCCAAGATCGGGTGGGCGGGGGTCTAGCCAAAAACATTCAGTACTTC. The encoded protein is CASSQDRVGGGLAKNIQYF.

The CDR3 sequence is CASSVAGGHYEQYF. The CDR3 nucleotides read TGTGCCAGCAGTGTCGCGGGAGGCCACTACGAGCAGTACTTC. The chain recombines TRBV6-1 with TRBJ2-7; TRBD2 agrees at 8 bases. Germline trimming cut 4 bases from V and 3 bases from J; bases unmatched to any gene: 5. The length of the CDR3 is 14 residues. Looked up from germline, CDR1 is MNHNS and CDR2 is SASEGT.

V usage is TRBV5-1 and J usage is TRBJ1-2, with D possibly matching TRBD1 (5 bases). This CDR3 has 13 residues. CDR1 is SGHRS, CDR2 YFSETQ, per germline. Trimming stripped 4 bases from V and 7 bases from J, with 14 bases between. The CDR3 nucleotides read TGCGCCAGCAGCAGGGACCTAACGGGTGGCTACACCTTC. Its protein is CASSRDLTGGYTF.

DNA for the CDR3: TGTGCCAGCAGTTACGATGGCCGCTGGGGCTACACCTTC. Protein sequence: CASSYDGRWGYTF. The V gene is TRBV6-5, the J gene TRBJ1-2; D is uncertain. The V and J ends lost 2 bases and 8 bases respectively, with 12 bases between them. The CDR3 runs 13 residues. CDR1 MNHEY and CDR2 SVGAGI come from the germline V gene.

The rearrangement links TRBV29-1 to TRBJ2-1; 12 bases are shared with TRBD2. The CDR3 runs to 12 residues. Germline V gives CDR1 SQVTM, CDR2 ANQGSEA. V trimming: 5 bases; J trimming: 10 bases; junction bases outside the gene matches: 3. The CDR3 region has the DNA TGCAGCGTTCTAGCGGGAGGGCACGAGCAGTTCTTC. Translating gives CSVLAGGHEQFF.

J is TRBJ1-2 and V is TRBV7-2, with 7 bases that match TRBD1. The CDR3 sequence is 13 residues long. Germline V gene data show CDR1 as SGHTA and CDR2 as FQGNSA. V shed 3 bases, J shed 6 bases, and the junction held 4 bases outside the gene matches. The chain's CDR3 is CASSLDRFDGYTF. DNA for the CDR3: TGTGCCAGCAGCTTGGACAGGTTCGATGGCTACACCTTC.

V is TRBV9 and J is TRBJ1-2, with D unresolved. V was pared by 0 bases and J by 1 base, with 16 bases between. Germline V gene sequence: CDR1 SGDLS, CDR2 YYNGEE. This CDR3 is 17 amino acids long. The CDR3 bases are TGTGCCAGCAGCGTAGCCCCAGAAGGACGGTTTAACTATGGCTACACCTTC. Residues: CASSVAPEGRFNYGYTF.

The CDR3 loop reads CASSDDGGEQYF. CDR3 in DNA: TGTGCCAGCAGTGACGATGGGGGGGAGCAGTACTTC. The V and J genes are TRBV2 and TRBJ2-7, with D maybe TRBD2 (6 bases). The V end lost 3 bases, the J end lost 7 bases, and 10 bases lay between the germline ends. The CDR3 is 12 residues long. Germline assignment: CDR1 SNHLY and CDR2 FYNNEI. The entire variable domain, with the rest obtained from reference TRBV2 and TRBJ2-7, is as follows: EPEVTQTPSHQVTQMGQEVILRCVPISNHLYFYWYRQILGQKVEFLVSFYNNEISEKSEIFDDQFSVERPDGSNFTLKIRSTKLEDSAMYFCASSDDGGEQYFGPGTRLTVT.

This clone occurred a few times. The chain joins TRBV7-5 to TRBJ1-1; the D call of TRBD1 is as the table states it, not checked on the DNA. TRBV7-5 is described as a pseudogene. The CDR3 is 13 amino acids. In nucleotides, the CDR3 is TGTGCCAGCAGCTTGACAGTGAACACTGAAGCTTTCTTT. The encoded protein is CASSLTVNTEAFF.

This chain joins TRBV9 and TRBJ2-2; TRBD2 aligns across 12 bases. V dropped 4 bases and J dropped 5; count of bases not matched to a gene: 9. From germline, CDR1 is SGDLS and CDR2 YYNGEE. The CDR3 has 17 amino acids. CDR3 in amino acids: CASSSNMGLAGTGELFF. In nucleotides, the CDR3 is TGTGCCAGCAGCAGCAATATGGGACTAGCGGGTACCGGGGAGCTGTTTTTT.

The chain employs TRBV21-1 and TRBJ2-7; TRBD1, the D gene given by the table, was not confirmed from the DNA. TRBV21-1 is a recognized pseudogene. The CDR3 is 13 amino acids. The CDR3 sequence is CASSRHRGWEQYF. DNA of the CDR3: TGTGCCAGCAGCAGACACAGGGGGTGGGAGCAGTACTTC.

With regard to this clone: One junction end disagrees with the germline gene, perhaps due to a read error. The chain employs TRBV9 and TRBJ2-3; 11 bases agree with TRBD2. This CDR3 spans 16 amino acids. Germline CDR1 reads SGDLS; CDR2 reads YYNGEE. CDR3 amino acids: CANSSPLGFSGGEQYF. CDR3 sequence (DNA): TGTGCCAACAGCTCGCCCTTAGGGTTTAGCGGGGGGGAGCAGTATTTT.

The table lists this clone with a count of one. The V gene is TRBV19, the J gene TRBJ1-6, with D hard to call. The CDR3 extends over 13 amino acids. V lost 7 bases and J 6 bases, leaving 10 bases between the germline ends. CDR1 and CDR2 from the germline V gene are LNHDA and SQIVND (reference sequence). The CDR3 sequence is CASKGQRNSPLHF. The CDR3 region has the DNA TGTGCCAGTAAAGGCCAGCGTAATTCACCCCTCCACTTT.

The chain uses TRBV5-1 and TRBJ2-2, with 8 nucleotides matching TRBD1. The CDR3 loop spans 16 amino acids. Germline CDR1 and CDR2: SGHRS and YFSETQ. Germline trimming cut 5 bases from V and 1 base from J; bases unmatched to any gene: 7. The CDR3 DNA is TGCGCCAGCAGGGAATCCGGGACAGGGAACACCGGGGAGCTGTTTTTT. Translating it yields CASRESGTGNTGELFF.

CDR3 nucleotides: TGCGCCAGCAGCCAAGATGTCCTAGCGGGCAACTACGAGCAGTACTTC. This sequence encodes CASSQDVLAGNYEQYF. This chain links TRBV4-1 with TRBJ2-7, with 8 bases fitting TRBD2. The J segment lost 3 bases and the V segment lost 0 bases, leaving 7 bases of the junction unmatched. Germline assignment: CDR1 MGHRA and CDR2 YSYEKL. The CDR3 has 16 amino acids.

The chain uses TRBV4-1 and TRBJ2-2, with 10 bases that match TRBD1. There are 17 residues in the CDR3. J lost 7 bases, V lost 0 bases, and 8 bases had no gene match. Germline V lookup: CDR1 MGHRA, CDR2 YSYEKL. The CDR3 nucleotides read TGCGCCAGCAGCCAAGAAAGGACAGGGGGATGGATCGGGGAGCTGTTTTTT. Translating it yields CASSQERTGGWIGELFF.

V usage is TRBV7-9 and J usage is TRBJ1-1, with D hard to call. This CDR3 comprises 15 residues. V lost 1 base and J lost 0, with 9 bases in between. The germline V gene has CDR1 SEHNR and CDR2 FQNEAQ (reference sequence). CDR3 DNA sequence: TGTGCCAGCAGCTTAGTCAGCGGAGTGAACACTGAAGCTTTCTTT. It codes for CASSLVSGVNTEAFF.

J is TRBJ2-7 and V is TRBV19, with D perhaps TRBD2 (5 bases). CDR1 is LNHDA and CDR2 is SQIVND in the germline V gene (reference sequence). V lost 4 bases, J lost 0 bases, and 10 bases lay in between. The CDR3 totals 14 residues. The CDR3 DNA sequence: TGTGCCAGTAGTAACGGAGGCACCTCCTACGAGCAGTACTTC. Protein: CASSNGGTSYEQYF.

The V gene is TRBV5-5, the J gene TRBJ1-4, with 9 bases that match TRBD1. There are 14 residues in the CDR3. Germline CDR1 SGHKS, CDR2 YYEKEE (reference sequence). The V and J ends lost 4 bases and 8 bases, in that order; junction bases with no gene match: 6. The CDR3: CASSGTGGNEKLFF. The CDR3 coding sequence is TGTGCCAGCAGCGGAACAGGGGGCAACGAAAAACTGTTTTTT.

CDR3 in amino acids: CASSIWGLGDNEQFF. The CDR3 DNA reads as TGTGCCAGTAGTATTTGGGGGCTAGGGGACAATGAGCAGTTCTTC. The chain combines TRBV19 with TRBJ2-1, with a tentative D call TRBD1 (6 bases). This CDR3 is 15 amino acids long. CDR1 is LNHDA and CDR2 is SQIVND in the germline V gene (reference sequence). V lost 3 bases and J lost 5, with 14 bases in between.

The chain employs TRBV5-8 and TRBJ2-7; D possibly corresponds to TRBD2 (5 bases). This CDR3 comprises 14 residues. Per the germline V gene, CDR1 is SGHTS and CDR2 is YDEGEE. V was shortened by 2 bases and J by 5 bases, with 14 bases between the two germline ends. CDR3 in DNA: TGTGCCAGCAGCTTTTGGAACCCGAGGGACGAGCAGTACTTC. Translating gives CASSFWNPRDEQYF.

The V gene is TRBV6-5, the J gene TRBJ1-6, with unresolved D. This CDR3 comprises 13 residues. CDR1 is MNHEY, CDR2 SVGAGI, per germline. V was pared by 4 bases and J by 4 bases, with 5 bases between. CDR3 DNA sequence: TGTGCCAGCAGTTGGACTTATAATTCACCCCTCCACTTT. Translating it yields CASSWTYNSPLHF.

The chain has TRBV7-9 and TRBJ2-1; D gene unclear. The V end was cut by 7 bases, the J end by 9 bases, with 28 bases between. Germline V gene lookup returns CDR1 SEHNR and CDR2 FQNEAQ (reference sequence). The CDR3 length is 17 residues. The CDR3 reads CASTSGTTHPLGVEQFF. The CDR3 coding sequence is TGTGCCAGCACCTCGGGTACCACCCATCCCTTAGGAGTTGAGCAGTTCTTC.

V is TRBV11-2 and J is TRBJ1-1, with D possibly TRBD1 on 6 matching bases. Germline CDR1 and CDR2: SGHAT and FQNNGV. CDR3 length equals 14 residues. V shed 5 bases and J shed 1 base, with 11 bases lying between them. The DNA of the CDR3 is TGTGCCAGCAGCCTGCACAGGGAGAACACTGAAGCTTTCTTT. This gives the protein CASSLHRENTEAFF. The full variable domain, its missing parts supplied by reference TRBV11-2 and TRBJ1-1, is EAGVAQSPRYKIIEKRQSVAFWCNPISGHATLYWYQQILGQGPKLLIQFQNNGVVDDSQLPKDRFSAERLKGVDSTLKIQPAKLEDSAVYLCASSLHRENTEAFFGQGTRLTVV.

This rearrangement joins TRBV27 to TRBJ1-2, with TRBD1 as a possible D gene (5 bases). CDR1 is MNHEY, CDR2 SMNVEV, per germline (reference sequence). The V end was cut by 5 bases, the J end by 4 bases, with 20 bases between. The CDR3 is 16 residues long. CDR3 nucleotide sequence: TGTGCCAGCAGTCCGTGGGGGGGTAAGACAGCCTATGGCTACACCTTC. Its translation: CASSPWGGKTAYGYTF.